One and the same sample provided the 15 T cell receptor beta chains below, sequenced in a study of blood T cell repertoires in COVID-19 (dated by TCRdb to about 2020). The library was built by means of the immunoSEQ multiplex PCR assay. This immuneACCESS table, as held by TCRdb, lists in-frame sequences with V and J called but not all clones. Of the missing ones, under half trace to an unresolved V gene in checked studies; the others have no known cause. The sample table lists under 450,000 clones, 80% to 90% of them with a count of one. The top ten constitute about 1.5% of the sample. The sequencing input was PBMCs or T cells enriched from blood (not recorded which). These receptors all come from a man aged 30 to 39 who had recovered from COVID-19.

This clone appeared once. The V and J genes are TRBV4-1 and TRBJ1-3, with a possible D match to TRBD1 (5 bases). Looked up from germline, CDR1 is MGHRA and CDR2 is YSYEKL. The germline V and J ends were trimmed by 0 bases and 4 bases, with 13 bases remaining between them. This CDR3 contains 16 residues. The CDR3: CASSQDPGVGGNTIYF. CDR3 in DNA: TGCGCCAGCAGCCAAGATCCGGGGGTGGGGGGAAACACCATATATTTT.

V usage is TRBV25-1 and J usage is TRBJ2-3, with 7 bases fitting TRBD2. The CDR3 has 14 residues. CDR1 and CDR2 (germline): MGHDK, SYGVNS. J lost 4 bases, V lost 6 bases, and 7 bases had no gene match. The CDR3 here is CASSGRGTSDTQYF. CDR3 bases: TGTGCCAGCAGCGGGCGGGGGACTTCAGATACGCAGTATTTT.

This sequence joins TRBV5-8 and TRBJ1-4, with 8 bases lining up with TRBD1. The CDR3 has 15 amino acids. CDR1 SGHTS and CDR2 YDEGEE come from the germline V gene. V was clipped by 4 bases and J by 8 bases; unmatched bases: 10. CDR3 coding DNA: TGTGCCAGCAGCCAAGAAAGGACAGGGAACGAAAAACTGTTTTTT. It is translated as CASSQERTGNEKLFF.

The chain couples TRBV10-1 to TRBJ2-1; possible D gene TRBD2, 6 bases. The CDR3 runs 13 residues. CDR1 WNHNN and CDR2 SYGVQD come from the germline V gene (reference sequence). Trimming took 3 bases from V and 14 from J, leaving 17 bases between them. Written as DNA, the CDR3 is TGCGCCAGCAGTGATCACCAGACTAGGGCGAAGTTCTTC. Translated: CASSDHQTRAKFF.

Turning to this clone: The sample has other DNA sequences that encode this CDR3 too. V is TRBV6-5 and J is TRBJ1-2; a weak D match, TRBD1 (6 bases). CDR1 is MNHEY and CDR2 is SVGAGI in the germline V gene. This CDR3 contains 12 residues. Trimming cost V 2 bases and J 8 bases, with 9 bases left between them. Here the CDR3 DNA reads TGTGCCAGCAGTTACGCAGGGGACGGCTACACCTTC. Amino acids: CASSYAGDGYTF.

CDR3: CASLQGPPGTGELFF. In nucleotides, the CDR3 is TGTGCCAGTTTACAGGGGCCGCCTGGCACCGGGGAGCTGTTTTTT. This sequence joins TRBV5-3 and TRBJ2-2; 7 bases fit TRBD1. TRBV5-3 is treated as an ORF (open reading frame) with a function not yet certain. Germline trimming cut 8 bases from V and 4 bases from J; bases unmatched to any gene: 11. This CDR3 comprises 15 residues.

For this clone: The sample carries other DNA sequences with the same CDR3. For the CDR3, the DNA is TGTGCCAGCAGCTTAGAGCCTTACGAGCAGTACTTC. This translates into CASSLEPYEQYF. This chain links TRBV7-9 with TRBJ2-7, with unresolved D. Germline V gene data show CDR1 as SEHNR and CDR2 as FQNEAQ (reference sequence). V was trimmed by 1 base and J by 4 bases, leaving 5 bases between them. The CDR3 spans 12 residues.

J is TRBJ1-1 and V is TRBV4-1; TRBD1 might be the D (5 bases). Germline V gene lookup returns CDR1 MGHRA and CDR2 YSYEKL. The germline V and J ends were trimmed by 1 base and 2 bases, with 11 bases remaining between them. The CDR3 length is 15 residues. The CDR3 region has the DNA TGCGCCAGCAGCCAAGCGGGGGGTCCTAACACTGAAGCTTTCTTT. Translating gives CASSQAGGPNTEAFF.

V gene TRBV5-1 combines with J gene TRBJ2-5; possibly TRBD1 for D (6 bases). This CDR3 region has 14 residues. V lost 0 bases, J lost 5 bases, and 11 bases lay in between. Per germline, CDR1 SGHRS and CDR2 YFSETQ. The chain's CDR3 is CASSLEPDRETQYF. The CDR3 region has the DNA TGCGCCAGCAGCTTGGAGCCCGACAGGGAGACCCAGTACTTC.

The table lists this clone with a count of one. The V gene is TRBV19, the J gene TRBJ1-3, with TRBD1 matching over 9 bases. V was pared by 5 bases and J by 0 bases, with 11 bases of the junction left unmatched. This CDR3 spans 18 amino acids. Germline V gene sequence: CDR1 LNHDA, CDR2 SQIVND (reference sequence). CDR3 protein: CASSRVGQGLISGNTIYF. The CDR3 bases are TGTGCCAGTAGTCGTGTGGGACAGGGACTTATCTCTGGAAACACCATATATTTT.

The J gene is TRBJ1-3, the V gene TRBV7-8, with a tentative D call TRBD1 (6 bases). The V end lost 5 bases, the J end lost 10 bases, and 12 bases lay between the germline ends. CDR3 length equals 12 residues. From germline, CDR1 is SGHVS and CDR2 FQNEAQ. This CDR3 is CASSPQGTTIYF. CDR3 bases: TGTGCCAGCAGCCCACAGGGAACGACCATATATTTT. The full variable domain, in which reference TRBV7-8 and TRBJ1-3 provide the parts outside the CDR3, is GAGVSQSPRYKVAKRGQDVALRCDPISGHVSLFWYQQALGQGPEFLTYFQNEAQLDKSGLPSDRFFAERPEGSVSTLKIQRTQQEDSAVYLCASSPQGTTIYFGEGSWLTVV.

V usage is TRBV4-1 and J usage is TRBJ1-2, with unresolved D. Per germline, CDR1 MGHRA and CDR2 YSYEKL. Trimming took 0 bases from V and 7 from J, leaving 9 bases between them. The CDR3 has 13 amino acids. CDR3 coding DNA: TGCGCCAGCAGCCAAGATGGGTCGGGTGGCTACACCTTC. Its protein is CASSQDGSGGYTF.

The rearrangement links TRBV15 to TRBJ2-1; 7 bases line up with TRBD2. The ends lost 0 bases at V and 3 bases at J; junction bases unmatched: 5. Germline V lookup: CDR1 LNHNV, CDR2 YYDKDF (reference sequence). The CDR3 has 16 residues. The DNA for the CDR3 is TGTGCCACCAGCAGAGATCGGGCTAGCGGCTACAATGAGCAGTTCTTC. This sequence encodes CATSRDRASGYNEQFF.

The chain links TRBV14 to TRBJ2-5; 11 nucleotides line up with TRBD1. This CDR3 has 17 amino acids. Per the germline V gene, CDR1 is SGHDN and CDR2 is FVKESK. The junction had 9 bases not matched to a gene; V was cut back by 0 bases and J by 6 bases. The CDR3 bases are TGTGCCAGCAGCCAAGACGGCGGACAGGGGGCGGTAAAGACCCAGTACTTC. The encoded protein is CASSQDGGQGAVKTQYF.

The table lists this clone with a count of one. This sample includes further DNA sequences coding for the same CDR3. The chain couples TRBV7-2 to TRBJ2-2; D remains unclear. The CDR3 runs to 13 residues. Trimming removed 5 bases at V and 5 bases at J, with 9 bases between. The V gene's germline CDR1 is SGHTA and CDR2 FQGNSA. This CDR3 reads CASSPRGTGELFF. The CDR3 DNA is TGTGCCAGCAGCCCCCGCGGTACCGGGGAGCTGTTTTTT. The whole variable domain, filled in from reference TRBV7-2 and TRBJ2-2, reads GAGVSQSPSNKVTEKGKDVELRCDPISGHTALYWYRQSLGQGLEFLIYFQGNSAPDKSGLPSDRFSAERTGGSVSTLTIQRTQQEDSAVYLCASSPRGTGELFFGEGSRLTVL.